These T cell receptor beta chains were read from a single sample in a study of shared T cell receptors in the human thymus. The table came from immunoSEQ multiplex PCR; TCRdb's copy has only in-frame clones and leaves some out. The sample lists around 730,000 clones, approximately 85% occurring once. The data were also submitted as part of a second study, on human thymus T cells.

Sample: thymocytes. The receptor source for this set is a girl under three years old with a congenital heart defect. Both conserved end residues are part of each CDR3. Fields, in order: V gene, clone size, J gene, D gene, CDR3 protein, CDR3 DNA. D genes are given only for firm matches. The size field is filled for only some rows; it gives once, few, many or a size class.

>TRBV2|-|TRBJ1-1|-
CASGLLKNTEAFF
TGTGCCAGTGGACTGTTAAAGAACACTGAAGCTTTCTTT
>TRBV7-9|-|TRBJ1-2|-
CASSLGGGTAISQHYGYTF
TGTGCCAGCAGCTTGGGGGGGGGCACCGCTATTAGCCAGCACTATGGCTACACCTTC
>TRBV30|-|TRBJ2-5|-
CAWSARGETQYF
TGTGCCTGGAGTGCCCGGGGAGAGACCCAGTACTTC
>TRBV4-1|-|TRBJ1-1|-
CASSLSGGAMGGAPEAFF
TGCGCCAGCAGCCTCTCGGGGGGCGCAATGGGTGGGGCTCCTGAAGCTTTCTTT
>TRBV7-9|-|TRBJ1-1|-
CASSLGAPNTEAFF
TGTGCCAGCAGCTTAGGGGCCCCGAACACTGAAGCTTTCTTT
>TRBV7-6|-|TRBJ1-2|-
CASRRLPALGNYGYTF
TGTGCCAGCAGGAGGTTACCTGCCCTTGGGAACTATGGCTACACCTTC
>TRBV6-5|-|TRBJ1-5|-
CASRPTASNQPQHF
TGTGCCAGCAGACCGACAGCCAGCAATCAGCCCCAGCATTTT
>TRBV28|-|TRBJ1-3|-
CASSRAGWAGNTIYF
TGTGCCAGCAGTCGAGCAGGGTGGGCTGGAAACACCATATATTTT
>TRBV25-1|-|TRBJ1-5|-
CASSSAGKAKPQHF
TGTGCCAGCAGTTCGGCAGGAAAGGCTAAGCCCCAGCATTTT
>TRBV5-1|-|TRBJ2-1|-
CASSLTAGLFYNEQFF
TGCGCCAGCAGCTTGACGGCGGGGCTCTTCTACAATGAGCAGTTCTTC
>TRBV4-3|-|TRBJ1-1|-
CASSQDRIAMNTEAFF
TGCGCCAGCAGCCAAGATCGGATAGCCATGAACACTGAAGCTTTCTTT
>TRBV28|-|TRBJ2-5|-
CASSHLATQETQYF
TGTGCCAGCAGTCACCTAGCGACCCAAGAGACCCAGTACTTC
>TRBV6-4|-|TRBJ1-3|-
CASSDSWGEISGNTIYF
TGTGCCAGCAGTGACTCGTGGGGGGAGATCTCTGGAAACACCATATATTTT
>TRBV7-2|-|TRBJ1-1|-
CASSLGLGRGNTEAFF
TGTGCCAGCAGCTTAGGCCTGGGCAGGGGGAACACTGAAGCTTTCTTT
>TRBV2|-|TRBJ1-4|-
CASSDSGVDLFF
TGTGCCAGCAGTGATTCGGGGGTCGACCTGTTTTTT
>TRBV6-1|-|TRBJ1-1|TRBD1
CASSDLGQGSTEAFF
TGTGCCAGCAGTGACCTTGGACAGGGGAGCACTGAAGCTTTCTTT
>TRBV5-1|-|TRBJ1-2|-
CASSFDPTYGYTF
TGCGCCAGCAGCTTCGATCCTACTTATGGCTACACCTTC
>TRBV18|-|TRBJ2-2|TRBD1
CASRPTGGAVGTGELFF
TGTGCCAGCCGGCCGACAGGGGGCGCTGTCGGCACCGGGGAGCTGTTTTTT
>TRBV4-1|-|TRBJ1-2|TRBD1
CASSQATGGYGYTF
TGCGCCAGCAGCCAAGCGACAGGGGGCTATGGCTACACCTTC
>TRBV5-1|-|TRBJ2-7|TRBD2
CASSLVSWLAGSSDEQYF
TGCGCCAGCAGCTTGGTGAGTTGGTTAGCGGGATCTAGCGACGAGCAGTACTTC
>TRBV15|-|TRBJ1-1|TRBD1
CATSRVPGQMPLNTEAFF
TGTGCCACCAGCAGAGTCCCGGGACAGATGCCTTTGAACACTGAAGCTTTCTTT
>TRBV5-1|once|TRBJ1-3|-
CASSLDSRRGRPGNTIYF
TGCGCCAGCAGCTTGGATTCCCGCCGAGGGAGACCTGGAAACACCATATATTTT
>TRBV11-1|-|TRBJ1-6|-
CASSHRIAPSPLHF
TGTGCCAGCAGCCACAGGATAGCTCCTTCACCCCTCCACTTT
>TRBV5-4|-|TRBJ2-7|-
CASSLAPRYEQYF
TGTGCCAGCAGCTTGGCGCCGCGCTACGAGCAGTACTTC
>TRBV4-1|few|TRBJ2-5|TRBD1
CASSQGYTGTEKETQYF
TGCGCCAGCAGCCAAGGATATACCGGGACAGAAAAAGAGACCCAGTACTTC
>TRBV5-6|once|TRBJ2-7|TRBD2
CASSLVASGHSYEQYF
TGTGCCAGCAGCTTGGTGGCTAGCGGGCACTCCTACGAGCAGTACTTC
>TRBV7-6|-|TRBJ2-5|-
CASSLERGPGGEETQYF
TGTGCCAGCAGCTTAGAGAGGGGGCCGGGGGGGGAAGAGACCCAGTACTTC
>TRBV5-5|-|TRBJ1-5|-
CASSLFLSQEEAGNQPQHF
TGTGCCAGCAGCTTGTTCCTGTCGCAGGAAGAGGCGGGAAATCAGCCCCAGCATTTT
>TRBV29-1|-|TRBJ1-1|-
CSVEGQVLTEAFF
TGCAGCGTTGAAGGACAGGTCCTCACTGAAGCTTTCTTT
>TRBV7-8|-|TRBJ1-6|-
CASRAEGIYNSPLHF
TGTGCCAGCAGGGCGGAGGGGATCTATAATTCACCCCTCCACTTT
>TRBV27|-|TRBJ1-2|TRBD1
CASSFRGGVNYGYTF
TGTGCCAGCAGTTTTCGAGGGGGCGTTAACTATGGCTACACCTTC
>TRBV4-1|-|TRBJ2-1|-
CASSHSGRLKGKFF
TGCGCCAGCAGCCACAGCGGGCGTCTTAAAGGGAAGTTCTTC